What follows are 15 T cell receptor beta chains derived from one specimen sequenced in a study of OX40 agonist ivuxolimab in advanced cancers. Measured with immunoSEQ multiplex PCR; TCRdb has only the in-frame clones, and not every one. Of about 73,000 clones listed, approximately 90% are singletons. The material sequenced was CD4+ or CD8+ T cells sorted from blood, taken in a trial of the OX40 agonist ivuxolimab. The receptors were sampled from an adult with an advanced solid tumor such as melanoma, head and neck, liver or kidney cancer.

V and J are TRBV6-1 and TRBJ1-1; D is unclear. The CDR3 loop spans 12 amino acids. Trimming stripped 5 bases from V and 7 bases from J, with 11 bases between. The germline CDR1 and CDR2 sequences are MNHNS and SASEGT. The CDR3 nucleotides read TGTGCCAGCAGTTATCTATCCAATGAAGCTTTCTTT. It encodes CASSYLSNEAFF.

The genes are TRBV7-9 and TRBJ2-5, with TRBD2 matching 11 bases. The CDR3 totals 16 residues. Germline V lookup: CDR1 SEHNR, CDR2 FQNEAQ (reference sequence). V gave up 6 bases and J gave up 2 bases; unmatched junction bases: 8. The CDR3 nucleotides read TGTGCCAGCAGGGAGGGACTAGCGGCATATCAAGAGACCCAGTACTTC. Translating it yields CASREGLAAYQETQYF.

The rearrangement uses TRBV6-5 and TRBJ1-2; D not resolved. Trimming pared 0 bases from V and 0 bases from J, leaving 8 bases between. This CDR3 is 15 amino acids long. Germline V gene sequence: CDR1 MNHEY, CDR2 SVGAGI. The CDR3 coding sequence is TGTGCCAGCAGTTACTCGACATCCCCTAACTATGGCTACACCTTC. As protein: CASSYSTSPNYGYTF.

CDR3 sequence reads: CASSDPLTGELFF. The CDR3 bases are TGCGCCAGCAGTGATCCCCTGACCGGGGAGCTGTTTTTT. V and J are TRBV10-1 and TRBJ2-2; no clear D. Germline V gives CDR1 WNHNN, CDR2 SYGVQD (reference sequence). This CDR3 contains 13 residues. V was cut by 3 bases and J by 5 bases, with 7 bases left in between.

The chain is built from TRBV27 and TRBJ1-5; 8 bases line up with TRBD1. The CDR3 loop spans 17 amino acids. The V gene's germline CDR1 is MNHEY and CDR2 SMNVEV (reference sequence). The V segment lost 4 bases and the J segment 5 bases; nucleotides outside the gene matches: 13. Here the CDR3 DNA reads TGTGCCAGCAGTTCCCGGACAGGGCTCTCTATCGATCAGCCCCAGCATTTT. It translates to CASSSRTGLSIDQPQHF.

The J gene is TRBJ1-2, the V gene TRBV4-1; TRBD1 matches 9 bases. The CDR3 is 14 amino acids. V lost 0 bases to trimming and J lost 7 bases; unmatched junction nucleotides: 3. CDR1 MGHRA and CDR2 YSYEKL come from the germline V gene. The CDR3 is CASSQDWTGVGYTF. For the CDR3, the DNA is TGCGCCAGCAGCCAAGATTGGACAGGGGTTGGCTACACCTTC.

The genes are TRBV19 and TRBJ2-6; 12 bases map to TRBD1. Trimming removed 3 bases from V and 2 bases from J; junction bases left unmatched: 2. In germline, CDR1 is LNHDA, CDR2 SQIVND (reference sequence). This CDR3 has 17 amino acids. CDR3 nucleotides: TGTGCCAGTAGTATCGGGACAGGGGGCGCTGGGGCCAACGTCCTGACTTTC. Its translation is CASSIGTGGAGANVLTF. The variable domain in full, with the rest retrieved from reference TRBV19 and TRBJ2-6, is DGGITQSPKYLFRKEGQNVTLSCEQNLNHDAMYWYRQDPGQGLRLIYYSQIVNDFQKGDIAEGYSVSREKKESFPLTVTSAQKNPTAFYLCASSIGTGGAGANVLTFGAGSRLTVL.

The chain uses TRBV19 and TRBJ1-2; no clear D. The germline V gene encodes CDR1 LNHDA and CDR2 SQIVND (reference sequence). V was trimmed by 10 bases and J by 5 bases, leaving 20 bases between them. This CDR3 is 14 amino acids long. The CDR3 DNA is TGTGCCACTAAACTTCGGGGAACAACATATGGCTACACCTTC. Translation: CATKLRGTTYGYTF.

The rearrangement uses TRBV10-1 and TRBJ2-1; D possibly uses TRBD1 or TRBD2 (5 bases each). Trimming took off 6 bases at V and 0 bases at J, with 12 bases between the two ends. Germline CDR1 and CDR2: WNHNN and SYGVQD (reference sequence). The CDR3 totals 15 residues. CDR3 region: CASSRDPGSYNEQFF. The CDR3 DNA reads TGCGCCAGCAGCCGGGACCCGGGCTCCTACAATGAGCAGTTCTTC.

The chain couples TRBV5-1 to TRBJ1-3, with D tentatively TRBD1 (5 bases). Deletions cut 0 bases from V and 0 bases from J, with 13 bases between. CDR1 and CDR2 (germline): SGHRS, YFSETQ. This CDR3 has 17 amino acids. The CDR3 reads CASSLGYRPNSGNTIYF. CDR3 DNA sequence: TGCGCCAGCAGCTTGGGGTACAGGCCAAACTCTGGAAACACCATATATTTT.

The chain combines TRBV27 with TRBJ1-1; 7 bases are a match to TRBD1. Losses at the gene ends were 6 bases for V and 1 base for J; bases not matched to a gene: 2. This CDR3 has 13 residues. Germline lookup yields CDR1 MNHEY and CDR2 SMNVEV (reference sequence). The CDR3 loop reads CASRGQKNTEAFF. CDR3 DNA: TGTGCCAGCAGGGGACAGAAGAACACTGAAGCTTTCTTT.

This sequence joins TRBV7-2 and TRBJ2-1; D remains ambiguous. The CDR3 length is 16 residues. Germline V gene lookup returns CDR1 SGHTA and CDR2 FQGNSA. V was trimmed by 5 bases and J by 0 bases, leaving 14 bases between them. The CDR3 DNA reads TGTGCCAGCAGCGAGTTCATTCTAAGCTCCTACAATGAGCAGTTCTTC. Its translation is CASSEFILSSYNEQFF.

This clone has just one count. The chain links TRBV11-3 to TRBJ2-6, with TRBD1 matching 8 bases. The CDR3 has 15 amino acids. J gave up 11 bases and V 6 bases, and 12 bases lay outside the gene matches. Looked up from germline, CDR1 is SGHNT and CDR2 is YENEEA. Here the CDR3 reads CASREQGVGFDVLTF. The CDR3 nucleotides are TGTGCCAGCAGAGAACAGGGGGTAGGTTTCGACGTCCTGACTTTC.

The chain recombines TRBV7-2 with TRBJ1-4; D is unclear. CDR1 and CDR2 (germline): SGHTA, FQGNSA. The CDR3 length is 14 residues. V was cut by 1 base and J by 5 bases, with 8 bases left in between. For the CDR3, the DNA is TGTGCCAGCAGCTTAGAACTGTCGAATGAAAAACTGTTTTTT. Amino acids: CASSLELSNEKLFF.

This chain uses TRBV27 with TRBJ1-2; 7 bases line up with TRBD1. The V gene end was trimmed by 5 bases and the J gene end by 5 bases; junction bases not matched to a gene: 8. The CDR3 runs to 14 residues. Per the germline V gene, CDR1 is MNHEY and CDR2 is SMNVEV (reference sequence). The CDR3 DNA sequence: TGTGCCAGCAGTCCACAGGGGCTGGGTTATGGCTACACCTTC. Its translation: CASSPQGLGYGYTF.